Many counts were recorded for the clone carrying this T cell receptor (beta chain). This sample was taken from a study of immune characterization of retroperitoneal liposarcoma. The CDR3 totals 15 residues. The germline gives CDR1 MNHNS, CDR2 SASEGT. Trimming stripped 3 bases from V and 10 bases from J, with 19 bases between. TCRdb re-derived calls from the PCR reads in MiXCR, one entry per CDR3 protein. The top ten clones hold around 8.2% of a sample with about 10,000 distinct CDR3 sequences, less than 35% of them seen once. The sample comprised tumor tissue. The chain combines TRBV6-1 with TRBJ2-1; D is undetermined. This clonotype was obtained from a male donor with retroperitoneal liposarcoma. The chain's CDR3 is CASSETSPLGLEQFF. The CDR3 DNA is TGTGCCAGCAGTGAGACGTCCCCTTTGGGTCTCGAGCAGTTCTTC.